The text below deals with one T cell receptor (beta chain). Different DNA sequences within this sample yield the same CDR3. Sequencing was performed with immunoSEQ multiplex PCR; in TCRdb, only in-frame clones are kept and a portion is missing. The table lists about 2 million clones, 85% to 95% of them singletons, with roughly 1% in the top ten. The CDR3 contains 12 residues. The germline V gene has CDR1 SGHNT and CDR2 YYREEE (reference sequence). V was clipped by 2 bases and J by 2 bases, with 5 bases between them. This sample is drawn from a study of shared clonotypes between healthy human individuals. Naive CD8 cells were CD45RO-negative, positively selected for CCR7, excluding terminally differentiated effector memory CD45RA+ cells. Nashville, Tennessee was home to all donors, each a Caucasian adult.

The chain has TRBV5-4 and TRBJ2-7; no firm D call. Specimen: naive CD8+ T cells sorted from blood. The sequence derives from a young man in good health. The CDR3 reads CASSLLTYEQYF. CDR3 DNA sequence: TGTGCCAGCAGCTTATTAACCTACGAGCAGTACTTC.